Shown below are 11 T cell receptor beta chains from a single sample sequenced in a study of T cell responses to AZD1222 COVID-19 vaccine. Sequencing used immunoSEQ multiplex PCR; TCRdb keeps in-frame clones, though not all of them. The top ten clones hold approximately 39% of a sample with 13,000 or so clones, about four fifths of them seen once. Specimen: peripheral blood, collected 28 days after the second AZD1222 dose. The receptors stem from an adult who received the AZD1222 COVID-19 vaccine.

The chain couples TRBV2 to TRBJ1-1, with 11 bases that match TRBD1. The CDR3 runs 14 residues. After removal of 6 bases from V and 1 base from J, the junction contained 1 base not matched to a gene. Germline CDR1 SNHLY, CDR2 FYNNEI. Here the CDR3 DNA reads TGTGCCAGCAGCGGACAGGGGGCGAACACTGAAGCTTTCTTT. This sequence encodes CASSGQGANTEAFF.

The chain has TRBV19 and TRBJ1-5, with 10 bases lining up with TRBD1. The CDR3 length is 14 residues. Germline V lookup: CDR1 LNHDA, CDR2 SQIVND (reference sequence). Trimming took 7 bases from V and 11 from J; bases not matched to a gene: 11. This chain's CDR3 is CASTTGTGAWAQHF. The DNA for the CDR3 is TGTGCCAGTACCACCGGGACAGGGGCCTGGGCCCAGCATTTT.

The table lists this clone with a count of one. This chain joins TRBV27 and TRBJ2-2, with D possibly TRBD2 on 6 matching bases. The CDR3 is made up of 16 amino acids. The V gene lost 3 bases and the J gene lost 1 base, with 12 bases spanning the gap. The germline gives CDR1 MNHEY, CDR2 SMNVEV (reference sequence). Written as DNA, the CDR3 is TGTGCCAGCAGTTTGATAGGGACTTTGAACACCGGGGAGCTGTTTTTT. It is translated as CASSLIGTLNTGELFF.

This clone was recorded only once. This chain links TRBV7-2 with TRBJ1-6, with a tentative D call TRBD1 (5 bases). V lost 1 base to trimming and J lost 8 bases, with 15 bases between them. The CDR3 contains 16 residues. Germline loops: CDR1 SGHTA, CDR2 FQGNSA. The CDR3 loop is CASSLDGTARDSPLHF. CDR3 bases: TGTGCCAGCAGCTTAGATGGGACCGCCCGGGATTCACCCCTCCACTTT. Combining the CDR3 with reference TRBV7-2 and TRBJ1-6 gives the whole variable domain GAGVSQSPSNKVTEKGKDVELRCDPISGHTALYWYRQSLGQGLEFLIYFQGNSAPDKSGLPSDRFSAERTGGSVSTLTIQRTQQEDSAVYLCASSLDGTARDSPLHFGNGTRLTVT.

The chain uses TRBV5-1 and TRBJ2-2; 7 bases line up with TRBD1. Germline CDR1 and CDR2: SGHRS and YFSETQ. Trimming took 2 bases from V and 3 from J; bases not matched to a gene: 1. The CDR3 runs to 14 residues. The CDR3 protein is CASSFGTDTGELFF. CDR3 DNA: TGCGCCAGCAGCTTCGGGACAGACACCGGGGAGCTGTTTTTT.

The J gene is TRBJ2-7, the V gene TRBV4-1, with a weak D call TRBD2 (6 bases). The CDR3 length is 15 residues. V lost 0 bases and J 6 bases, leaving 15 bases between the germline ends. Per germline, CDR1 MGHRA and CDR2 YSYEKL. CDR3 residues: CASSQDWGLPFEQYF. The CDR3, as DNA: TGCGCCAGCAGCCAAGATTGGGGACTCCCATTCGAGCAGTACTTC.

This clone is medium-sized (0.01 to 0.1%). This sequence joins TRBV28 and TRBJ1-5; possibly TRBD1 for D (5 bases). Germline V gives CDR1 MDHEN, CDR2 SYDVKM. V shed 11 bases and J shed 6 bases, with 17 bases lying between them. CDR3 length: 13 residues. The CDR3 coding sequence is TGTGCCGAGGGCAGGGAAGGTACTCAGCCCCAGCATTTT. This sequence encodes CAEGREGTQPQHF.

The chain recombines TRBV4-1 with TRBJ1-1; D gene unclear. Trimming stripped 3 bases from V and 2 bases from J, with 7 bases between. CDR1 MGHRA and CDR2 YSYEKL come from the germline V gene. This CDR3 is 13 amino acids long. This CDR3 reads CASSQQTNTEAFF. The CDR3 DNA is TGCGCCAGCAGCCAGCAGACTAACACTGAAGCTTTCTTT.

The chain recombines TRBV7-3 with TRBJ2-3, with 8 bases fitting TRBD1. The J segment lost 2 bases and the V segment lost 5 bases, leaving 6 bases of the junction unmatched. Germline V gene lookup returns CDR1 SGHTA and CDR2 FQGTGA. The CDR3 runs to 15 residues. CDR3: CASSLGQANTDTQYF. The CDR3, as DNA: TGTGCCAGCAGCCTGGGACAGGCAAACACAGATACGCAGTATTTT.

V and J are TRBV4-1 and TRBJ2-7, with 8 bases that match TRBD1. This CDR3 region has 16 residues. CDR1 MGHRA and CDR2 YSYEKL come from the germline V gene. J lost 3 bases, V lost 4 bases, and 11 bases had no gene match. CDR3 protein: CASSPRATGVYYEQYF. The CDR3 DNA reads TGCGCCAGCAGCCCCAGGGCGACAGGGGTTTACTACGAGCAGTACTTC.

The chain recombines TRBV19 with TRBJ1-1; D unclear. The CDR3 is 16 amino acids. The V gene lost 2 bases and the J gene lost 0 bases, with 13 bases spanning the gap. Germline V gene data show CDR1 as LNHDA and CDR2 as SQIVND (reference sequence). Written as DNA, the CDR3 is TGTGCCAGTAGTATAACGGCGGCAGTGTTGAACACTGAAGCTTTCTTT. It encodes CASSITAAVLNTEAFF.